A selection of T cell receptor beta chains follows, all from one sample in a study of cytomegalovirus exposure and HLA in healthy donors. The repertoire was sequenced with immunoSEQ multiplex PCR; TCRdb's copy has only in-frame clones and lacks some. The sample table includes 80,000 or so clones. The sample consisted of PBMCs. The source of these receptors is a woman aged 25 to 39 in good health and CMV-seronegative. CDR3s include the opening cysteine and the closing phenylalanine or tryptophan. The order of the fields is CDR3 protein, CDR3 DNA, V gene, J gene, D gene. A D gene is named only where the DNA matches it firmly.

cdr3_aa: CASSQDRDPYGYTF; cdr3_nt: TGTGCCAGCAGCCAGGACAGGGATCCCTATGGCTACACCTTC; v_call: TRBV5-8; j_call: TRBJ1-2; d_call: TRBD1
cdr3_aa: CASSFRSSSQGMGTEAFF; cdr3_nt: TGTGCCAGCAGCTTCAGGTCGAGCTCACAGGGGATGGGCACTGAAGCTTTCTTT; v_call: TRBV5-8; j_call: TRBJ1-1; d_call: TRBD1
cdr3_aa: CASSRSSDTKNIQYF; cdr3_nt: TGTGCCAGCAGCCGCTCTAGCGACACGAAAAACATTCAGTACTTC; v_call: TRBV7-2; j_call: TRBJ2-4; d_call: .
cdr3_aa: CASSRGPQLLMNTEAFF; cdr3_nt: TGTGCCAGCAGTAGAGGTCCTCAACTGCTCATGAACACTGAAGCTTTCTTT; v_call: TRBV27; j_call: TRBJ1-1; d_call: .
cdr3_aa: CASSLEAGPPVWGYTF; cdr3_nt: TGTGCCAGCAGCTTGGAAGCGGGGCCGCCGGTGTGGGGCTACACCTTC; v_call: TRBV5-6; j_call: TRBJ1-2; d_call: .
cdr3_aa: CASSLELRGQSSGNTIYF; cdr3_nt: TGCGCCAGCAGCTTGGAATTGCGGGGGCAGAGCTCTGGAAACACCATATATTTT; v_call: TRBV5-1; j_call: TRBJ1-3; d_call: .
cdr3_aa: CASSPGGSSYEQYF; cdr3_nt: TGTGCCAGCAGCCCGGGGGGCAGCTCCTACGAGCAGTACTTC; v_call: TRBV27; j_call: TRBJ2-7; d_call: .
cdr3_aa: CAWSGAESQETQYF; cdr3_nt: TGTGCCTGGAGTGGGGCAGAGAGCCAAGAGACCCAGTACTTC; v_call: TRBV30; j_call: TRBJ2-5; d_call: .
cdr3_aa: CATAGGLGNEQFF; cdr3_nt: TGTGCCACCGCGGGAGGTTTGGGAAATGAGCAGTTCTTC; v_call: TRBV6-5; j_call: TRBJ2-1; d_call: TRBD2
cdr3_aa: CASSDGRVSYEQYF; cdr3_nt: TGTGCCAGCAGTGATGGCAGGGTAAGCTACGAGCAGTACTTC; v_call: TRBV2; j_call: TRBJ2-7; d_call: .
cdr3_aa: CASSSYTRKESQYF; cdr3_nt: TGCGCCAGCAGCTCCTACACTAGAAAGGAGTCCCAGTACTTC; v_call: TRBV5-1; j_call: TRBJ2-5; d_call: .
cdr3_aa: CAWSSGKGREKLFF; cdr3_nt: TGTGCCTGGAGTAGTGGGAAAGGGAGGGAAAAACTGTTTTTT; v_call: TRBV30; j_call: TRBJ1-4; d_call: .
cdr3_aa: CASSERDRAIYGYTF; cdr3_nt: TGTGCCAGCAGTGAACGGGACAGGGCCATCTATGGCTACACCTTC; v_call: TRBV2; j_call: TRBJ1-2; d_call: TRBD1
cdr3_aa: CASTPSRTGGYGYTF; cdr3_nt: TGTGCCAGTACCCCTAGCCGTACAGGGGGCTATGGCTACACCTTC; v_call: TRBV19; j_call: TRBJ1-2; d_call: TRBD1
cdr3_aa: CAWSLTQGNDGYTF; cdr3_nt: TGTGCCTGGAGTCTCACGCAGGGGAACGATGGCTACACCTTC; v_call: TRBV30; j_call: TRBJ1-2; d_call: .
cdr3_aa: CASSLAEGDNEQFF; cdr3_nt: TGTGCCAGCAGCTTAGCGGAGGGCGACAATGAGCAGTTCTTC; v_call: TRBV7-8; j_call: TRBJ2-1; d_call: .
cdr3_aa: CASSLLRMPNTEAFF; cdr3_nt: TGTGCCAGCAGCTTGTTGAGGATGCCAAACACTGAAGCTTTCTTT; v_call: TRBV5-6; j_call: TRBJ1-1; d_call: .
cdr3_aa: CASSQVLPKVSGANVLTF; cdr3_nt: TGCGCCAGCAGCCAAGTACTCCCTAAAGTCTCTGGGGCCAACGTCCTGACTTTC; v_call: TRBV4-1; j_call: TRBJ2-6; d_call: .
cdr3_aa: CSGSSGNTGELFF; cdr3_nt: TGCAGCGGGAGTAGTGGAAACACCGGGGAGCTGTTTTTT; v_call: TRBV29-1; j_call: TRBJ2-2; d_call: .
cdr3_aa: CASRATGSEAFF; cdr3_nt: TGTGCCAGCAGGGCGACAGGGTCTGAAGCTTTCTTT; v_call: TRBV2; j_call: TRBJ1-1; d_call: TRBD1
cdr3_aa: CAIEAGGPVNF; cdr3_nt: TGTGCCATCGAGGCGGGCGGCCCTGTGAACTTC; v_call: TRBV2; j_call: TRBJ1-2; d_call: .
cdr3_aa: CASSSETQSTEAFF; cdr3_nt: TGCGCCAGCAGCTCAGAGACACAAAGCACTGAAGCTTTCTTT; v_call: TRBV5-1; j_call: TRBJ1-1; d_call: .
cdr3_aa: CASSRDSQETQYF; cdr3_nt: TGTGCCAGCAGCAGGGACAGTCAAGAGACCCAGTACTTC; v_call: TRBV6-1; j_call: TRBJ2-5; d_call: TRBD1
cdr3_aa: CSVITRESYNEQFF; cdr3_nt: TGCAGCGTCATAACTAGGGAATCCTACAATGAGCAGTTCTTC; v_call: TRBV29-1; j_call: TRBJ2-1; d_call: .
cdr3_aa: CASSLSGNSPLHF; cdr3_nt: TGTGCCAGCAGTCTCTCAGGGAATTCACCCCTCCACTTT; v_call: TRBV25-1; j_call: TRBJ1-6; d_call: .
cdr3_aa: CASSADRRNTIYF; cdr3_nt: TGTGCCAGCAGCGCAGACAGGAGAAACACCATATATTTT; v_call: TRBV13; j_call: TRBJ1-3; d_call: .
cdr3_aa: CASSSGGSHEQYF; cdr3_nt: TGTGCCAGCAGTTCGGGCGGGAGCCACGAGCAGTACTTC; v_call: TRBV27; j_call: TRBJ2-7; d_call: TRBD2
cdr3_aa: CASSLHLSLQGASYGYTF; cdr3_nt: TGCGCCAGCAGCTTGCACCTTAGTCTACAGGGTGCCTCTTATGGCTACACCTTC; v_call: TRBV5-1; j_call: TRBJ1-2; d_call: .
cdr3_aa: CASSSPRLAGVNKQYF; cdr3_nt: TGTGCCAGCAGCTCACCCCGCCTAGCGGGAGTTAATAAGCAGTACTTC; v_call: TRBV28; j_call: TRBJ2-7; d_call: TRBD2
cdr3_aa: CASSYETGEAFF; cdr3_nt: TGTGCCAGCAGTTACGAGACAGGGGAAGCTTTCTTT; v_call: TRBV6-6; j_call: TRBJ1-1; d_call: TRBD1
cdr3_aa: CASSEAGQSNYGYTF; cdr3_nt: TGTGCCAGCAGTGAAGCGGGACAGTCTAACTATGGCTACACCTTC; v_call: TRBV6-1; j_call: TRBJ1-2; d_call: TRBD1
cdr3_aa: CAWSWTGVNEQYF; cdr3_nt: TGTGCCTGGAGTTGGACAGGGGTGAACGAGCAGTACTTC; v_call: TRBV30; j_call: TRBJ2-7; d_call: TRBD1
cdr3_aa: CAGTPGTASSYEQYF; cdr3_nt: TGTGCCGGGACCCCCGGGACAGCCAGTTCCTACGAGCAGTACTTC; v_call: TRBV30; j_call: TRBJ2-7; d_call: TRBD1
cdr3_aa: CATSPRDYLPSEQFF; cdr3_nt: TGTGCCACCAGCCCCCGGGACTACCTCCCAAGTGAGCAGTTCTTC; v_call: TRBV15; j_call: TRBJ2-1; d_call: TRBD2
cdr3_aa: CASSWGIGASSYNSPLHF; cdr3_nt: TGTGCCAGCAGCTGGGGCATTGGGGCCAGCTCCTATAATTCACCCCTCCACTTT; v_call: TRBV5-6; j_call: TRBJ1-6; d_call: .
cdr3_aa: CASSLPGTGDEQYF; cdr3_nt: TGCGCCAGCAGCTTGCCCGGGACAGGGGACGAGCAGTACTTC; v_call: TRBV5-1; j_call: TRBJ2-7; d_call: TRBD1
cdr3_aa: CASSPGLAVNTEAFF; cdr3_nt: TGTGCCAGCAGTCCTGGTCTAGCTGTGAACACTGAAGCTTTCTTT; v_call: TRBV6-1; j_call: TRBJ1-1; d_call: .
cdr3_aa: CASSSATGNTEAFF; cdr3_nt: TGCGCCAGCAGCTCCGCGACAGGGAACACTGAAGCTTTCTTT; v_call: TRBV5-1; j_call: TRBJ1-1; d_call: .
cdr3_aa: CASSLSGSAGELFF; cdr3_nt: TGTGCCAGCAGCTTATCAGGCTCGGCCGGGGAGCTGTTTTTT; v_call: TRBV11-2; j_call: TRBJ2-2; d_call: .
cdr3_aa: CATEGDTEAFF; cdr3_nt: TGTGCCACCGAAGGGGACACTGAAGCTTTCTTT; v_call: TRBV6-1; j_call: TRBJ1-1; d_call: .
cdr3_aa: CASSPGVQGVNQPQHF; cdr3_nt: TGTGCCAGTAGCCCGGGGGTACAGGGGGTGAATCAGCCCCAGCATTTT; v_call: TRBV19; j_call: TRBJ1-5; d_call: TRBD1
cdr3_aa: CASSPGTGYEQYF; cdr3_nt: TGTGCCAGCAGTCCCGGGACAGGGTACGAGCAGTACTTC; v_call: TRBV6-5; j_call: TRBJ2-7; d_call: TRBD1
cdr3_aa: CASSQEGTGVAGELFF; cdr3_nt: TGCGCCAGCAGCCAAGAGGGGACAGGGGTGGCCGGGGAGCTGTTTTTT; v_call: TRBV4-1; j_call: TRBJ2-2; d_call: TRBD1
cdr3_aa: CASSPSGISYEQYF; cdr3_nt: TGTGCCAGCAGCCCTAGCGGGATCTCCTACGAGCAGTACTTC; v_call: TRBV7-9; j_call: TRBJ2-7; d_call: TRBD2
cdr3_aa: CASSWGQDSPLHF; cdr3_nt: TGCGCCAGCAGCTGGGGACAGGATTCACCCCTCCACTTT; v_call: TRBV5-1; j_call: TRBJ1-6; d_call: TRBD1
cdr3_aa: CSVEGPRLAGGPTNTEQFF; cdr3_nt: TGCAGCGTTGAAGGCCCCCGGCTAGCGGGGGGTCCCACAAACACTGAGCAGTTCTTC; v_call: TRBV29-1; j_call: TRBJ2-1; d_call: TRBD2
cdr3_aa: CSVEVTGGRVETQYF; cdr3_nt: TGCAGCGTTGAAGTTACCGGGGGGCGGGTGGAGACCCAGTACTTC; v_call: TRBV29-1; j_call: TRBJ2-5; d_call: .